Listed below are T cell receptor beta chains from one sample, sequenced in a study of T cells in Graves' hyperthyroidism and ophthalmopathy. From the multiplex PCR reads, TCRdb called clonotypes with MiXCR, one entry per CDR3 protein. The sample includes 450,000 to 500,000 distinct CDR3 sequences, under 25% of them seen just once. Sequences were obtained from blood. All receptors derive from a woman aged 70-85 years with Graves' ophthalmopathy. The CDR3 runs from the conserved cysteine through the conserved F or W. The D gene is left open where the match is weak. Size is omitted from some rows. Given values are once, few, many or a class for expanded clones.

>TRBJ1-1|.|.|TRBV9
CASSLGTSGTEAFF
TGTGCCAGCAGCCTGGGGACCTCCGGGACTGAAGCTTTCTTT
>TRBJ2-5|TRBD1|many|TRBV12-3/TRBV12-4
CASSLAQGARETQYF
TGTGCCAGCAGTTTAGCTCAGGGGGCTAGGGAGACCCAGTACTTC
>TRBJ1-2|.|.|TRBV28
CATSRGLGGYTF
TGTGCCACCTCACGGGGGCTCGGGGGCTACACCTTC
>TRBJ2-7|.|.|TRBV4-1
CASSLLRTEPYEQYF
TGCGCCAGCAGCCTGCTTAGGACAGAGCCCTACGAGCAGTACTTC
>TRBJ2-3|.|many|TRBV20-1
CSARVSGRSTDTQYF
TGCAGTGCTAGGGTCAGCGGACGAAGCACAGATACGCAGTATTTT
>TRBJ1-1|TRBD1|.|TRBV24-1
CATRGPQGEDTEAFF
TGTGCCACCAGGGGGCCCCAGGGGGAGGACACTGAAGCTTTCTTT
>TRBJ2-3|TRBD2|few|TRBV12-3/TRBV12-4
CASSSTLAGSDTQYF
TGTGCCAGCAGCTCAACCTTAGCGGGTTCAGATACGCAGTATTTT
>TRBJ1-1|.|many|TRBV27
CASSSTGWNTEAFF
TGTGCCAGCAGTTCCACAGGATGGAACACTGAAGCTTTCTTT
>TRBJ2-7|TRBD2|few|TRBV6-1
CASSEQLAGFSYEQYF
TGTGCCAGCAGTGAACAACTAGCGGGTTTCTCCTACGAGCAGTACTTC
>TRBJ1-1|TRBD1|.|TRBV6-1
CASRFSHLGQVNTEAFF
TGTGCCAGCAGATTCTCCCACCTCGGACAGGTGAACACTGAAGCTTTCTTT
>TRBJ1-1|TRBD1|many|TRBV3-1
CASSQTGRAFF
TGTGCCAGCAGCCAGACAGGGAGAGCTTTCTTT
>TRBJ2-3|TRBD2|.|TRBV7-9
CAPPGDGRCTDTQYF
TGTGCCCCCCCCGGCGACGGGAGGTGCACAGATACGCAGTATTTT
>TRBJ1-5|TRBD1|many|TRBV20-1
CSAGQGASNQPQHF
TGCAGTGCGGGACAGGGGGCGAGCAATCAGCCCCAGCATTTT